The clone carrying this T cell receptor beta chain was seen at least ten times. Antigen: not known. This sample was included in a study of regulatory T cells in long-lasting Graves disease. Notes on the study in general: Persistent patients had a count of shared public clonotypes (approximately 2,700) that exceeded that of new patients (around 910).

V lost 0 bases and J lost 2; bases outside the gene matches: 1. The V gene's germline CDR1 is SEHNR and CDR2 FQNEAQ (reference sequence). There are 14 residues in the CDR3. Indicated time point: persistent/refractory GD, antithyroid drugs over 5 years with positive TRAb. Researchers made the TCR library from RNA that was extracted from PBMCs. Arm-PCR of CDR3 regions with iRepertoire HTBI primers generated TCR beta libraries. TCRdb processed the multiplex PCR reads anew with MiXCR; each CDR3 protein has one entry. The sample lists some 280,000 distinct CDR3 sequences; 20% to 25% were seen once. The sequencing here drew on peripheral blood mononuclear cells (PBMCs), taken when the disease was refractory, from a patient treated with antithyroid drugs. V gene TRBV7-9 combines with J gene TRBJ2-7, with 7 nucleotides matching TRBD2. This receptor was identified in a female donor with Graves disease. The CDR3 region is CASSLAGGTYEQYF. The CDR3 nucleotides read TGTGCCAGCAGCTTAGCGGGAGGGACCTACGAGCAGTACTTC.